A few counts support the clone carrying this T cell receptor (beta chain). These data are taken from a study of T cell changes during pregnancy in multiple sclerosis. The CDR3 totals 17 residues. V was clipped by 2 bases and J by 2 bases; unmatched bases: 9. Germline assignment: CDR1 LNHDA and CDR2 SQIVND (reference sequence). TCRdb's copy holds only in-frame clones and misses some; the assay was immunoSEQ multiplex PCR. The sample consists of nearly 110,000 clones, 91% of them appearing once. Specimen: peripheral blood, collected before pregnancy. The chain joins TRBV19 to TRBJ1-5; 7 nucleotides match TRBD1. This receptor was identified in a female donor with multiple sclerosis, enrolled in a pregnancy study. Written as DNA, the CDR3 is TGTGCCAGTAGTATACCCCCCCGACAGGGCCGCAATCAGCCCCAGCATTTT. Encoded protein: CASSIPPRQGRNQPQHF.